In its sample, the clone carrying this T cell receptor beta chain was seen a few times. Per germline, CDR1 WSHSY and CDR2 SAAADI. CDR3 length: 11 residues. V was trimmed by 8 bases and J by 8 bases, leaving 9 bases between them. The data stem from a study of T cell changes during pregnancy in multiple sclerosis. Assay: immunoSEQ multiplex PCR; the TCRdb copy retains only in-frame clones and omits some. The repertoire has tens of thousands of clones, just over 85% of them found once; the top ten carry 0.6% to 0.9%. The genes are TRBV10-2 and TRBJ1-4; D is unclear. The source was CD4+ T cells from peripheral blood mononuclear cells, collected in the first trimester of pregnancy. The receptor comes from a female donor in good health, enrolled as a control in a pregnancy study. For the CDR3, the DNA is TGCGCCAGCGGGCACCAAGAAAAACTGTTTTTT. This sequence encodes CASGHQEKLFF.